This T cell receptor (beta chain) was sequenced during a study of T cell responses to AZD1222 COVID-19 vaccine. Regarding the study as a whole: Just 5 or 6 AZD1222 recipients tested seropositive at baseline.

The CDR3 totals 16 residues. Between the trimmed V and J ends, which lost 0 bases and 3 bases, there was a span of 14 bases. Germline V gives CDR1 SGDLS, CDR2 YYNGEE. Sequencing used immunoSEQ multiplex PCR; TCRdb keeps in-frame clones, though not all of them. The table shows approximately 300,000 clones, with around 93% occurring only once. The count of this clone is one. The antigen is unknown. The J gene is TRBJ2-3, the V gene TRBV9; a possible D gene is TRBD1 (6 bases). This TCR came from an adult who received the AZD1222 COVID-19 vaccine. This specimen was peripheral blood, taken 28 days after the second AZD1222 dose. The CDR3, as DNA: TGTGCCAGCAGCGTAGCAACAGGGTGGGAGACAGATACGCAGTATTTT. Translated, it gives CASSVATGWETDTQYF.